The clone carrying this TCR beta chain has at least ten counts. UMI-labeled 5' RACE was used, and it produced the TCR beta libraries. TCRdb redid the calling of the 5' RACE reads with MiXCR, one entry per CDR3 protein. The sample holds thousands of distinct CDR3 sequences; under 5% are singletons and the top ten take less than 45%. Germline V gives CDR1 MDHEN, CDR2 SYDVKM. V gave up 1 base and J gave up 7 bases; unmatched junction bases: 7. CDR3 length: 15 residues. These data belong to a study of human CD8 memory T cell subsets. Material: CD8+ T cells from PBMCs. This receptor was obtained from a human donor in good health. The genes are TRBV28 and TRBJ2-7; 10 nucleotides line up with TRBD1. CDR3 sequence: CASSLSDRGLGEQYF. For the CDR3, the DNA is TGTGCCAGCAGTTTATCCGACAGGGGGCTAGGGGAGCAGTACTTC.